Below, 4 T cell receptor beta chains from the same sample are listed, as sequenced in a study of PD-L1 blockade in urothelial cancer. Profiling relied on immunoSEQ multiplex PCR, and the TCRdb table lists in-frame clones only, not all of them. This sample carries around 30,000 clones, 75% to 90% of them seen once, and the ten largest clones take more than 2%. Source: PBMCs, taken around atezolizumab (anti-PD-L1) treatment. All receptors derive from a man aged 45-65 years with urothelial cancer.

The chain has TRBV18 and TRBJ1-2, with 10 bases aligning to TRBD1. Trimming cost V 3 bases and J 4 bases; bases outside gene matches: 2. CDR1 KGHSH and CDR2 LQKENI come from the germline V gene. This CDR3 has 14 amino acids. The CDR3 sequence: CASSPRDRGYGYTF. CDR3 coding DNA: TGTGCCAGCTCACCCCGGGACAGGGGCTATGGCTACACCTTC.

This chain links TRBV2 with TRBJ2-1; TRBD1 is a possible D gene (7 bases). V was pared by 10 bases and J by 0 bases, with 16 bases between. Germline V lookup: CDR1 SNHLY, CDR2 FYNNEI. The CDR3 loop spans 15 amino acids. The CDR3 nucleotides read TGTGCCACCCAGGGGGGCAGAAACTCCTACAATGAGCAGTTCTTC. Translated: CATQGGRNSYNEQFF.

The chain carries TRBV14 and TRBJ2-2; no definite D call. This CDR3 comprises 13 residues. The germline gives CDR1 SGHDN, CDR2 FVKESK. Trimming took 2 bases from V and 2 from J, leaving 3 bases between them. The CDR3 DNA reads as TGTGCCAGCAGCCAAATAAACACCGGGGAGCTGTTTTTT. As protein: CASSQINTGELFF.

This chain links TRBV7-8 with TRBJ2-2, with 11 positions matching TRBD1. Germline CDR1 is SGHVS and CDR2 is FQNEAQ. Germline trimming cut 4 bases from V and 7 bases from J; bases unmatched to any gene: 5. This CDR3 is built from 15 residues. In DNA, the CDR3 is TGTGCCAGCAGCTCCGGGACAGGGGGGTACGGGGAGCTGTTTTTT. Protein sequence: CASSSGTGGYGELFF.